These T cell receptor beta chains were read from a single sample in a study of siplizumab effects on memory and regulatory T cells. Profiled with immunoSEQ multiplex PCR; TCRdb holds only in-frame clones, not every one. The data show over 65,000 clones, with approximately 95% seen just once and roughly 18% held by the top ten. Sequencing was performed on CD8+ T cells sorted from blood. Every receptor here comes from a human donor in good health. CDR3s include the opening cysteine and the closing phenylalanine or tryptophan.

J gene | V gene | CDR3 protein
TRBJ2-1 | TRBV19 | CASSITGSYNEQFF
TRBJ2-1 | TRBV28 | CASNSITSVAYNEQFF
TRBJ2-3 | TRBV9 | CASSVPTDTQYF
TRBJ2-5 | TRBV11-2 | CASSLVSGVREQYF
TRBJ2-4 | TRBV13 | CASSLHGNNIQYF
TRBJ1-1 | TRBV19 | CASNSGSHTEAFF
TRBJ1-2 | TRBV6-5 | CASSYYTGGGYGYTF
TRBJ2-7 | TRBV30 | CAWSVSYEQYF
TRBJ2-7 | TRBV7-9 | CASSRSGSGEQYF
TRBJ1-1 | TRBV5-1 | CASSLTPGQGNTEAFF
TRBJ2-3 | TRBV6-4 | CASSPGLATDTQYF
TRBJ2-3 | TRBV11-3 | CASSERTSGSTDTQYF
TRBJ2-1 | TRBV7-2 | CASSLAPRTSGGDEQFF
TRBJ1-5 | TRBV2 | CASSERDRAQSVSQHF
TRBJ2-1 | TRBV9 | CASSVALGLAGAYNEQFF
TRBJ2-1 | TRBV27 | CASTLRGARPELYNEQFF
TRBJ1-5 | TRBV6-5 | CASTGGMPQHF
TRBJ2-1 | TRBV19 | CATTSGIHNEQFF
TRBJ1-2 | TRBV18 | CASSSTGTYGYTF
TRBJ2-1 | TRBV7-6 | CASSSERAYNEQFF
TRBJ1-1 | TRBV7-7 | CASSPYDIQNTEAFF
TRBJ2-7 | TRBV6-5 | CASSYTSGRAYEQYF
TRBJ2-3 | TRBV29-1 | CSVEKGLDTQYF
TRBJ2-3 | TRBV9 | CASSLRQGLADTQYF
TRBJ2-6 | TRBV27 | CASSWTDGRAGANVLTF
TRBJ2-3 | TRBV5-6 | CASSLGWDGTDTQYF
TRBJ1-1 | TRBV11-2 | CASSLRTEAFF
TRBJ2-1 | TRBV6-5 | CASSQGSSYNEQFF
TRBJ2-1 | TRBV27 | CASSRPTSGFRNEQFF
TRBJ2-4 | TRBV2 | CASSEGLKQERNIQYF
TRBJ2-1 | TRBV15 | CATSRTAGGRSSYNEQFF
TRBJ2-3 | TRBV2 | CASRENSLQGESTDTQYF
TRBJ1-1 | TRBV9 | CASSDGRNTEAFF
TRBJ1-2 | TRBV7-3 | CASSLTGGSHYGYTF
TRBJ2-1 | TRBV7-8 | CASSLRGRDEQFF
TRBJ2-3 | TRBV27 | CASSPIDTDTQYF
TRBJ2-1 | TRBV27 | CASSLRDPHNEQFF
TRBJ2-1 | TRBV6-5 | CASSYRELSYNEQFF
TRBJ2-1 | TRBV7-9 | CASSPRDATYNEQFF
TRBJ1-4 | TRBV10-3 | CAIQSLKGTGQTNSTNEKLFF
TRBJ1-4 | TRBV5-1 | CASSFRTEEKLFF
TRBJ2-1 | TRBV7-9 | CASTLGAYNEQFF
TRBJ2-7 | TRBV27 | CASSLFAGPYEQYF
TRBJ2-3 | TRBV7-3 | CASSLTGGETDTQYF
TRBJ1-5 | TRBV27 | CASSSGPKHQPQHF
TRBJ1-1 | TRBV7-3 | CASSFTWGAEAFF
TRBJ1-5 | TRBV6-5 | CASSRQFNQPQHF
TRBJ2-7 | TRBV28 | CASLAGLSYEQYF
TRBJ2-5 | TRBV28 | CATRGGQGETQYF
TRBJ2-3 | TRBV4-1 | CASSQGQGTSTDTQYF